Presented here are 11 T cell receptor beta chains from one specimen sequenced in a study of cytotoxic CD8 clonotypes in ibrutinib-treated CLL. Generated by immunoSEQ multiplex PCR, the TCRdb table keeps only in-frame clones and is missing some. The data contain roughly 220,000 clones, approximately 75% of them seen just once; the ten biggest clones take up over 10%. Sample: PBMCs, taken after 12 months of ibrutinib treatment. These TCRs come from a human donor with chronic lymphocytic leukemia.

The chain carries TRBV11-2 and TRBJ2-5, with D unresolved. The DNA end favors TRBJ2-7, so the J call may be wrong. The germline gives CDR1 SGHAT, CDR2 FQNNGV. CDR3 length: 12 residues. CDR3 residues: CASSWRYYEQYF. Here the CDR3 DNA reads TGTGCCAGCAGCTGGCGCTATTACGAGCAGTACTTC.

The chain combines TRBV28 with TRBJ1-3; D is unclear. Germline-derived CDR1 and CDR2 are MDHEN and SYDVKM. Trimming shortened V by 4 bases and J by 9 bases, and 7 bases separated the two germline ends. The CDR3 spans 11 residues. CDR3 bases: TGTGCCAGCAGTTCCGTCATCACCATATATTTT. Its protein product is CASSSVITIYF.

This chain joins TRBV29-1 and TRBJ1-1, with unresolved D. The CDR3 is 12 amino acids. Trimming took 3 bases from V and 5 from J, leaving 10 bases between them. Germline V gene lookup returns CDR1 SQVTM and CDR2 ANQGSEA. In DNA form, the CDR3 reads TGCAGCGTTGATAAGATAGGGACTGAAGCTTTCTTT. Protein sequence: CSVDKIGTEAFF.

This sequence joins TRBV19 and TRBJ2-7; 16 nucleotides match TRBD2. The CDR3 totals 15 residues. Trimming at V came to 3 bases and at J to 5 bases, leaving 1 base not matched to a gene. CDR1 LNHDA and CDR2 SQIVND come from the germline V gene (reference sequence). The CDR3 sequence: CASSMGLAGGNEQYF. As DNA, the CDR3 is TGTGCCAGTAGTATGGGACTAGCGGGAGGGAACGAGCAGTACTTC.

The V and J genes are TRBV29-1 and TRBJ2-5; tentative D call: TRBD1 (6 bases). This CDR3 comprises 13 residues. Germline V gene lookup returns CDR1 SQVTM and CDR2 ANQGSEA. V shed 7 bases and J shed 2 bases, with 14 bases lying between them. The CDR3 sequence is CSATGTHQETQYF. DNA of the CDR3: TGCAGCGCGACCGGGACACATCAAGAGACCCAGTACTTC. The full variable domain, with the rest looked up from reference TRBV29-1 and TRBJ2-5, is SAVISQKPSRDICQRGTSLTIQCQVDSQVTMMFWYRQQPGQSLTLIATANQGSEATYESGFVIDKFPISRPNLTFSTLTVSNMSPEDSSIYLCSATGTHQETQYFGPGTRLLVL.

The chain combines TRBV19 with TRBJ2-7; 8 nucleotides align to TRBD1. The CDR3 spans 14 residues. V shed 3 bases, J shed 2 bases, and the junction held 3 bases outside the gene matches. Looked up from germline, CDR1 is LNHDA and CDR2 is SQIVND (reference sequence). The CDR3 region has the DNA TGTGCCAGTAGTATGGGGGGACAGGCCTACGAGCAGTACTTC. It encodes CASSMGGQAYEQYF.

This clone came up a few times. V and J are TRBV28 and TRBJ2-1, with TRBD1 matching 10 bases. Losses at the gene ends were 4 bases for V and 3 bases for J; bases not matched to a gene: 3. CDR1 MDHEN and CDR2 SYDVKM come from the germline V gene. CDR3 length equals 15 residues. The CDR3 DNA is TGTGCCAGCAGTTCTGGACAGGGGGACTACAATGAGCAGTTCTTC. Its translation is CASSSGQGDYNEQFF.

The chain employs TRBV18 and TRBJ1-1; possible D gene TRBD1, 6 bases. In germline, CDR1 is KGHSH, CDR2 LQKENI. This CDR3 is built from 14 residues. V was pared by 0 bases and J by 3 bases, with 8 bases between. Here the CDR3 DNA reads TGTGCCAGCTCACCACCAGGGGGGGACACTGAAGCTTTCTTT. Protein product: CASSPPGGDTEAFF.

This sequence joins TRBV5-8 and TRBJ2-1; no clear D gene. Germline V gene data show CDR1 as SGHTS and CDR2 as YDEGEE. This CDR3 spans 14 amino acids. Deletions cut 5 bases from V and 4 bases from J, with 13 bases between. CDR3: CASSPSDLYNEQFF. The CDR3 nucleotides read TGTGCCAGCAGTCCCTCGGACCTATACAATGAGCAGTTCTTC.

V and J are TRBV2 and TRBJ2-7, with D maybe TRBD2 (5 bases). CDR1 and CDR2 from the germline V gene are SNHLY and FYNNEI. The V end lost 4 bases, the J end lost 7 bases, and 23 bases lay between the germline ends. The CDR3 has 16 residues. The CDR3 loop reads CASSGDSVRLYLEQYF. The CDR3 DNA is TGTGCCAGCAGTGGGGATAGCGTACGCCTGTACCTTGAGCAGTACTTC.

V gene TRBV6-4 combines with J gene TRBJ1-1; TRBD1 might be the D (5 bases). Between the trimmed V and J ends, which lost 8 bases and 0 bases, there was a span of 10 bases. This CDR3 contains 13 residues. Germline V gene data show CDR1 as MRHNA and CDR2 as SNTAGT. The CDR3 nucleotides read TGTGCCAGCCGCAGGGCTATGAACACTGAAGCTTTCTTT. As protein: CASRRAMNTEAFF.